This passage covers 22 T cell receptor beta chains from one sample sequenced in a study of blood T cell repertoires in COVID-19. Only in-frame clones appear in the TCRdb table, and some are missing; sequencing was by immunoSEQ multiplex PCR. The sample holds about 440,000 clones, 80% to 95% seen once. Input material: PBMCs or T cells enriched from blood (not recorded which). All receptors come from a man between 18 and 35 years old who had recovered from COVID-19.

The chain recombines TRBV28 with TRBJ1-4; D unresolved. CDR1 is MDHEN and CDR2 is SYDVKM in the germline V gene. Trimming cost V 4 bases and J 7 bases, with 10 bases left between them. CDR3 size: 13 residues. In nucleotides, the CDR3 is TGTGCCAGCAGTTCCCCGAGGGCTGAAAAACTGTTTTTT. Protein: CASSSPRAEKLFF.

The V and J genes are TRBV4-1 and TRBJ2-7; D is unresolved. The CDR3 has 13 amino acids. Germline V gene sequence: CDR1 MGHRA, CDR2 YSYEKL. With 2 bases removed from V and 0 bases from J, the gap between germline ends came to 5 bases. The CDR3 sequence is CASSQFSSYEQYF. CDR3 nucleotides: TGCGCCAGCAGCCAATTCAGCTCCTACGAGCAGTACTTC.

This clone was detected once. This chain links TRBV5-4 with TRBJ1-6; tentative D call: TRBD1 (5 bases). Germline V gene lookup returns CDR1 SGHNT and CDR2 YYREEE (reference sequence). The ends were cut back, 5 bases at V and 9 bases at J, with 15 bases in the middle. The CDR3 consists of 14 residues. The CDR3 nucleotides read TGTGCCAGCAGATCTGCGGGGGACTCTTCACCCCTCCACTTT. This gives the protein CASRSAGDSSPLHF.

This chain joins TRBV12-5 and TRBJ1-1; no clear D gene. Germline CDR1 reads LGHNT; CDR2 reads FRNRAP. The CDR3 has 16 amino acids. With 6 bases removed from V and 5 bases from J, the gap between germline ends came to 22 bases. The CDR3 loop is CASGPGRGGRRTEAFF. The CDR3 region has the DNA TGTGCTAGTGGCCCCGGGCGTGGAGGTCGGCGGACTGAAGCTTTCTTT.

This clone was detected only once. This chain uses TRBV7-2 with TRBJ1-4; 9 nucleotides agree with TRBD1. V lost 5 bases, J lost 12 bases, and 16 bases stayed unmatched. The CDR3 totals 16 residues. Germline V CDR1 and CDR2: SGHTA, FQGNSA. CDR3 coding DNA: TGTGCCAGCAGCGCACCTCTCGGGACAGGGTTCGTTGAACTGTTTTTT. Translation: CASSAPLGTGFVELFF.

The rearrangement joins TRBV11-2 to TRBJ1-6; possibly TRBD1 for D (5 bases). Trimming took 2 bases from V and 8 from J, leaving 13 bases between them. The CDR3 is made up of 15 amino acids. Per the germline V gene, CDR1 is SGHAT and CDR2 is FQNNGV. The CDR3 DNA is TGTGCCAGCAGCTTACAACGGACACCTCATTCACCCCTCCACTTT. Its protein is CASSLQRTPHSPLHF.

The chain links TRBV18 to TRBJ1-3, with a weak D call TRBD1 (5 bases). Trimming left V 6 bases short and J 0 bases short, with 18 bases between. From germline, CDR1 is KGHSH and CDR2 LQKENI. The CDR3 consists of 17 residues. This CDR3 reads CASSGQRGPFSGNTIYF. The CDR3 DNA follows: TGTGCCAGCTCGGGGCAGCGGGGACCCTTCTCTGGAAACACCATATATTTT.

The J gene is TRBJ1-6, the V gene TRBV6-5, with unresolved D. CDR3 length equals 13 residues. Germline CDR1 is MNHEY and CDR2 is SVGAGI. The V end was cut by 5 bases, the J end by 6 bases, with 8 bases between. The CDR3 DNA reads as TGTGCCAGCAGTCGGGAGATTAATTCACCCCTCCACTTT. Its protein is CASSREINSPLHF.

In this sample, this clone turned up a few times. The chain links TRBV5-1 to TRBJ2-1, with D maybe TRBD1 (7 bases). Germline CDR1 is SGHRS and CDR2 is YFSETQ. The CDR3 extends over 16 amino acids. V shed 0 bases and J shed 2 bases, with 12 bases lying between them. CDR3 nucleotides: TGCGCCAGCAGCTTGGGAGGGGGGACAGCCTACAATGAGCAGTTCTTC. It codes for CASSLGGGTAYNEQFF.

The chain recombines TRBV6-5 with TRBJ1-2; D is perhaps TRBD1 (6 bases). The CDR3 runs to 16 residues. Germline loops: CDR1 MNHEY, CDR2 SVGAGI. V lost 0 bases and J 6 bases, leaving 17 bases between the germline ends. Here the CDR3 DNA reads TGTGCCAGCAGTTACTCGGTAGCCAGGGGTTCCGATGGCTACACCTTC. Amino acids: CASSYSVARGSDGYTF.

This sequence joins TRBV7-3 and TRBJ1-2, with TRBD1 matching over 9 bases. Germline values: CDR1 SGHTA, CDR2 FQGTGA. CDR3 size: 15 residues. V lost 6 bases to trimming and J lost 5 bases; unmatched junction nucleotides: 10. CDR3 loop: CASRPSGTGIYGYTF. CDR3 DNA: TGTGCCAGCAGACCTTCCGGGACAGGGATATATGGCTACACCTTC.

This clone was recorded a few times. The rearrangement links TRBV11-2 to TRBJ2-7, with unresolved D. The CDR3 totals 14 residues. V was pared by 0 bases and J by 3 bases, with 9 bases between. CDR1 SGHAT and CDR2 FQNNGV come from the germline V gene. As DNA, the CDR3 is TGTGCCAGCAGCTTAGATCTCCACTTCTACGAGCAGTACTTC. Protein sequence: CASSLDLHFYEQYF.

V is TRBV29-1 and J is TRBJ1-4, with a weak D call TRBD1 (6 bases). Trimming stripped 0 bases from V and 8 bases from J, with 10 bases between. The CDR3 spans 13 residues. Per the germline V gene, CDR1 is SQVTM and CDR2 is ANQGSEA. CDR3 residues: CSVEDPRGEKLFF. The CDR3 DNA sequence: TGCAGCGTTGAAGACCCCAGGGGCGAAAAACTGTTTTTT.

The chain uses TRBV10-3 and TRBJ2-2; tentatively, D is TRBD2 (5 bases). Germline V gene lookup returns CDR1 ENHRY and CDR2 SYGVKD. The ends were cut back, 6 bases at V and 6 bases at J, with 14 bases in the middle. This CDR3 has 14 amino acids. The CDR3 DNA reads TGTGCCATCAGGTTGAGGGAGTCTCCCGGGGAGCTGTTTTTT. Encoded protein: CAIRLRESPGELFF.

The chain couples TRBV27 to TRBJ1-2; 7 nucleotides line up with TRBD1. Unmatched junction bases numbered 10, after V lost 4 bases and J lost 8 bases. The CDR3 spans 14 residues. CDR1 MNHEY and CDR2 SMNVEV come from the germline V gene (reference sequence). This CDR3 is CASSSAGTVIGYTF. CDR3 coding DNA: TGTGCCAGCAGTTCCGCCGGGACAGTGATCGGCTACACCTTC.

This clone was observed once. The CDR3 DNA is TGTGCCAGCAGCAACCAACAGGGGACCTATGGCTACACCTTC. Residues: CASSNQQGTYGYTF. The rearrangement uses TRBV9 and TRBJ1-2, with TRBD1 matching 7 bases. Germline V lookup: CDR1 SGDLS, CDR2 YYNGEE. Trimming at V came to 4 bases and at J to 4 bases, leaving 7 bases not matched to a gene. The CDR3 runs 14 residues.

This rearrangement joins TRBV6-5 to TRBJ1-5, with unresolved D. With 7 bases removed from V and 0 bases from J, the gap between germline ends came to 13 bases. This CDR3 spans 15 amino acids. CDR1 and CDR2 from the germline V gene are MNHEY and SVGAGI. Here the CDR3 reads CASTPQLSSNQPQHF. The CDR3 bases are TGTGCCAGCACGCCACAGCTCTCTAGCAATCAGCCCCAGCATTTT.

This chain uses TRBV4-1 with TRBJ1-3; 8 bases line up with TRBD1. This CDR3 has 16 residues. Losses at the gene ends were 3 bases for V and 4 bases for J; bases not matched to a gene: 8. Looked up from germline, CDR1 is MGHRA and CDR2 is YSYEKL. CDR3 region: CASSQPNRDRGNTIYF. The CDR3 DNA is TGCGCCAGCAGCCAGCCTAACCGGGACAGGGGAAACACCATATATTTT.

The rearrangement joins TRBV7-9 to TRBJ2-3; no clear D gene. From germline, CDR1 is SEHNR and CDR2 FQNEAQ (reference sequence). The V end was cut by 1 base, the J end by 0 bases, with 11 bases between. The CDR3 sequence is 16 residues long. CDR3 sequence (DNA): TGTGCCAGCAGCTTAGATATTGGCAGTAGCACAGATACGCAGTATTTT. Amino acids: CASSLDIGSSTDTQYF.

The J gene is TRBJ1-3, the V gene TRBV28; no firm D call. There are 14 residues in the CDR3. The ends were cut back, 3 bases at V and 0 bases at J, with 6 bases in the middle. The germline CDR1 and CDR2 sequences are MDHEN and SYDVKM. DNA for the CDR3: TGTGCCAGCAGTTTCGCCGGCTCTGGAAACACCATATATTTT. Protein sequence: CASSFAGSGNTIYF.

The CDR3 loop reads CASRFRENGYTF. The CDR3, as DNA: TGTGCCAGCAGGTTCAGGGAAAATGGCTACACCTTC. V and J are TRBV6-5 and TRBJ1-2, with a weak D call TRBD1 (5 bases). V shed 6 bases and J shed 6 bases, with 11 bases lying between them. The CDR3 loop spans 12 amino acids. Germline CDR1 MNHEY, CDR2 SVGAGI.

The chain joins TRBV28 to TRBJ1-1, with D possibly TRBD1 on 6 matching bases. There are 14 residues in the CDR3. The germline V gene encodes CDR1 MDHEN and CDR2 SYDVKM. V gave up 6 bases and J gave up 1 base, with 12 bases separating them. The CDR3 loop reads CASSHGQRNTEAFF. The CDR3, as DNA: TGTGCCAGCAGCCACGGACAGAGGAACACTGAAGCTTTCTTT. Full variable domain (rest looked up from reference TRBV28 and TRBJ1-1): DVKVTQSSRYLVKRTGEKVFLECVQDMDHENMFWYRQDPGLGLRLIYFSYDVKMKEKGDIPEGYSVSREKKERFSLILESASTNQTSMYLCASSHGQRNTEAFFGQGTRLTVV.